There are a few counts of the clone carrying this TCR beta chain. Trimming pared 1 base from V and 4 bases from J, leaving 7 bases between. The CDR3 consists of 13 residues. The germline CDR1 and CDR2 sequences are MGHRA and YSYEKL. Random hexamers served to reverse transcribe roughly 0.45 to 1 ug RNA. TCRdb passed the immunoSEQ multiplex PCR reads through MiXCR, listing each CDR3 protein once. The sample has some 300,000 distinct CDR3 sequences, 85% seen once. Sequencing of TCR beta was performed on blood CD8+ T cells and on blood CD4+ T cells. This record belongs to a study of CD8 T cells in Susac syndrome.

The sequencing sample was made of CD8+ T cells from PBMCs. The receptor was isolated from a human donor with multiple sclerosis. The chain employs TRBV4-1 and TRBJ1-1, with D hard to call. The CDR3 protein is CASSQVSVTEAFF. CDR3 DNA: TGCGCCAGCAGCCAAGTTAGCGTCACTGAAGCTTTCTTT.